Shown below are 26 T cell receptor beta chains from a single sample sequenced in a study of T-cell reconstitution after alpha-beta-depleted transplantation in children. The TCRbeta library incorporated unique molecular identifiers. TCRdb re-called the PCR reads through MiXCR, storing one row per CDR3 protein. This sample carries roughly 610,000 distinct CDR3 sequences, about 10% of them seen once, and the ten largest clones take approximately 4.1%. The sample consisted of PBMCs from the stem cell graft donor, taken from the stem cell graft. Receptors originate from a human donor who donated a stem cell graft to a child with acute myeloid leukemia.

J is TRBJ2-1 and V is TRBV25-1; 10 bases map to TRBD1. The length of the CDR3 is 16 residues. Germline assignment: CDR1 MGHDK and CDR2 SYGVNS. J lost 5 bases, V lost 5 bases, and 9 bases had no gene match. DNA of the CDR3: TGTGCCAGCAGTCCTATAGGGGGACAGGGGAACAATGAGCAGTTCTTC. This codes for CASSPIGGQGNNEQFF.

This rearrangement joins TRBV11-1 to TRBJ1-1, with unresolved D. Germline V gives CDR1 SGHAT, CDR2 FQDESV (reference sequence). The ends were cut back, 8 bases at V and 3 bases at J, with 10 bases in the middle. This CDR3 is built from 12 residues. The CDR3 region has the DNA TGTGCCAGCCTTCTGAGGGACACTGAAGCTTTCTTT. Its protein product is CASLLRDTEAFF.

This clonotype was counted between two and nine times. The chain employs TRBV20-1 and TRBJ2-7, with D perhaps TRBD1 (5 bases). Germline lookup yields CDR1 DFQATT and CDR2 SNEGSKA (reference sequence). The V and J ends lost 5 bases and 2 bases respectively, with 7 bases between them. The CDR3 is 11 amino acids. CDR3 coding DNA: TGCAGTGCTCCAGGGACCTACGAGCAGTACTTC. This codes for CSAPGTYEQYF.

V gene TRBV15 combines with J gene TRBJ2-1; TRBD2 is a possible D gene (6 bases). This CDR3 has 15 residues. Germline-derived CDR1 and CDR2 are LNHNV and YYDKDF (reference sequence). V was pared by 9 bases and J by 6 bases, with 21 bases between. The CDR3 region has the DNA TGTGCCACAGAAAGGGACTCCGTCGCCTCCAATGAGCAGTTCTTC. Its translation: CATERDSVASNEQFF.

J is TRBJ1-2 and V is TRBV11-2, with TRBD1 as a possible D gene (5 bases). Germline values: CDR1 SGHAT, CDR2 FQNNGV. The CDR3 runs 19 residues. Trimming stripped 1 base from V and 6 bases from J, with 27 bases between. The chain's CDR3 is CASSLGSWEARDEVNGYTF. CDR3 in DNA: TGTGCCAGCAGCTTAGGTTCGTGGGAGGCCAGGGACGAGGTGAATGGCTACACCTTC.

The chain is built from TRBV24-1 and TRBJ2-2; 11 nucleotides match TRBD1. Germline lookup yields CDR1 KGHDR and CDR2 SFDVKD. The CDR3 spans 15 residues. J lost 4 bases, V lost 9 bases, and 6 bases had no gene match. CDR3 nucleotides: TGTGCCACCCGTGGACAGGGGGCGACCACCGGGGAGCTGTTTTTT. It translates to CATRGQGATTGELFF.

A note on this clonotype: A much larger clonotype is one base distant, so this may be a read error. The chain has TRBV20-1 and TRBJ2-5, with unresolved D. CDR1 and CDR2 (germline): DFQATT, SNEGSKA (reference sequence). CDR3 length: 12 residues. CDR3 region: CSAGQHQETHYF. The CDR3 DNA reads TGCAGTGCCGGGCAGCACCAAGAGACCCATTACTTC.

This clonotype was observed a few times. V usage is TRBV6-5 and J usage is TRBJ2-7; the D call may be TRBD1 or TRBD2 (5 bases each). V lost 2 bases and J 1 base, leaving 12 bases between the germline ends. Germline-derived CDR1 and CDR2 are MNHEY and SVGAGI. The CDR3 extends over 15 amino acids. The DNA of the CDR3 is TGTGCCAGCAGTTACAGCTTGGGACCGTCCTACGAGCAGTACTTC. Translated: CASSYSLGPSYEQYF.

Ten or more counts support this clonotype. This chain uses TRBV10-3 with TRBJ2-7; possibly TRBD2 for D (5 bases). V gave up 8 bases and J gave up 5 bases, with 13 bases separating them. Germline V lookup: CDR1 ENHRY, CDR2 SYGVKD. The CDR3 is 12 residues long. The CDR3 protein is CAIRGSSHEQYF. The CDR3 nucleotides read TGTGCCATCCGGGGAAGTTCCCACGAGCAGTACTTC.

This clonotype was seen more than once but under ten times. The chain recombines TRBV28 with TRBJ2-1; D is tentatively TRBD1 or TRBD2 (7 bases each). With 6 bases removed from V and 6 bases from J, the gap between germline ends came to 21 bases. CDR3 length: 16 residues. CDR1 MDHEN and CDR2 SYDVKM come from the germline V gene. The CDR3: CASRGHRGGALNEQFF. CDR3 bases: TGTGCCAGCAGGGGGCACAGGGGAGGGGCCCTCAATGAGCAGTTCTTC.

This clonotype was counted between two and nine times. DNA for the CDR3: TGTGCCAGCAGCTTAGTCGGGAGTGCAGATACGCAGTATTTT. This gives the protein CASSLVGSADTQYF. This rearrangement joins TRBV11-2 to TRBJ2-3, with D possibly TRBD2 on 6 matching bases. Germline CDR1 is SGHAT and CDR2 is FQNNGV. The CDR3 is 14 amino acids. Trimming took off 1 base at V and 4 bases at J, with 9 bases between the two ends. Complete variable domain (other parts from reference TRBV11-2 and TRBJ2-3): EAGVAQSPRYKIIEKRQSVAFWCNPISGHATLYWYQQILGQGPKLLIQFQNNGVVDDSQLPKDRFSAERLKGVDSTLKIQPAKLEDSAVYLCASSLVGSADTQYFGPGTRLTVL.

The rearrangement links TRBV12-3 or TRBV12-4 to TRBJ1-5; D ambiguous. Trimming stripped 2 bases from V and 2 bases from J, with 10 bases between. This CDR3 has 15 amino acids. CDR3 coding DNA: TGTGCCAGCAGTTTAACGGGAGATGGCAATCAGCCCCAGCATTTT. It encodes CASSLTGDGNQPQHF.

The chain joins TRBV27 to TRBJ2-1; no definite D call. V was pared by 2 bases and J by 5 bases, with 13 bases between. Germline CDR1 MNHEY, CDR2 SMNVEV (reference sequence). This CDR3 has 15 residues. Here the CDR3 DNA reads TGTGCCAGCAGTTTAAGACCCGGCTATAACAATGAGCAGTTCTTC. Protein: CASSLRPGYNNEQFF.

This rearrangement joins TRBV29-1 to TRBJ2-1; 13 bases map to TRBD2. V lost 8 bases, J lost 7 bases, and 5 bases stayed unmatched. This CDR3 is 13 amino acids long. CDR1 SQVTM and CDR2 ANQGSEA come from the germline V gene. CDR3 nucleotides: TGCAGCACAAAGACTAGCGGGAGGAATGAGCAGTTCTTC. Its translation is CSTKTSGRNEQFF.

This clonotype occurred a few times. The chain is built from TRBV20-1 and TRBJ2-1; 9 bases are shared with TRBD1. The V segment lost 2 bases and the J segment 6 bases; nucleotides outside the gene matches: 8. Looked up from germline, CDR1 is DFQATT and CDR2 is SNEGSKA (reference sequence). The CDR3 totals 15 residues. CDR3 loop: CSARNHRGQVNEQFF. CDR3 coding DNA: TGCAGTGCTAGAAACCACAGGGGGCAGGTCAATGAGCAGTTCTTC.

The chain uses TRBV7-9 and TRBJ2-3; TRBD2 matches 9 bases. The length of the CDR3 is 15 residues. Unmatched junction bases numbered 5, after V lost 5 bases and J lost 2 bases. CDR1 is SEHNR, CDR2 FQNEAQ, per germline (reference sequence). The CDR3 spells CASSPRLADTDTQYF. The CDR3 nucleotides read TGTGCCAGCAGCCCCCGACTAGCGGACACAGATACGCAGTATTTT.

The chain combines TRBV27 with TRBJ2-5; 13 bases line up with TRBD2. V was pared by 5 bases and J by 1 base, with 4 bases of the junction left unmatched. This CDR3 contains 16 residues. Germline V gives CDR1 MNHEY, CDR2 SMNVEV (reference sequence). The CDR3 DNA follows: TGTGCCAGCAGTCCTCGGACTAGCGGGAGCCAAGAGACCCAGTACTTC. It is translated as CASSPRTSGSQETQYF.

This clonotype has just a few counts. The chain links TRBV11-2 to TRBJ2-6; 12 bases line up with TRBD2. V lost 2 bases and J lost 0; bases outside the gene matches: 2. The germline CDR1 and CDR2 sequences are SGHAT and FQNNGV. This CDR3 comprises 18 residues. For the CDR3, the DNA is TGTGCCAGCAGCTTACGGACTAGCGGGGTCTCTGGGGCCAACGTCCTGACTTTC. Translated: CASSLRTSGVSGANVLTF.

The sample holds a few counts of this clonotype. The chain recombines TRBV29-1 with TRBJ2-5; 7 nucleotides align to TRBD1. The CDR3 spans 12 residues. The trim removed 6 bases at V and 5 bases at J, leaving 6 bases unmatched. Per the germline V gene, CDR1 is SQVTM and CDR2 is ANQGSEA. CDR3 amino acids: CSVKQGEETQYF. CDR3 DNA sequence: TGCAGCGTAAAGCAGGGGGAGGAGACCCAGTACTTC. The variable domain in full, with the rest retrieved from reference TRBV29-1 and TRBJ2-5, is SAVISQKPSRDICQRGTSLTIQCQVDSQVTMMFWYRQQPGQSLTLIATANQGSEATYESGFVIDKFPISRPNLTFSTLTVSNMSPEDSSIYLCSVKQGEETQYFGPGTRLLVL.

The chain has TRBV11-1 and TRBJ2-3; 12 bases align to TRBD2. The CDR3 has 18 amino acids. V was pared by 4 bases and J by 2 bases, with 10 bases of the junction left unmatched. CDR1 is SGHAT and CDR2 is FQDESV in the germline V gene (reference sequence). The CDR3 loop reads CASSSRVLAGGHTDTQYF. The CDR3 nucleotides read TGTGCCAGCAGCTCCCGAGTCCTAGCGGGAGGGCACACAGATACGCAGTATTTT.

The sample holds a few counts of this clonotype. The rearrangement joins TRBV7-2 to TRBJ2-1, with 11 bases aligning to TRBD2. The CDR3 runs 15 residues. J lost 7 bases, V lost 6 bases, and 8 bases had no gene match. The V gene's germline CDR1 is SGHTA and CDR2 FQGNSA. The CDR3 DNA is TGTGCCAGCAGTATAGCGGGAGGGCCCGCAAATGAGCAGTTCTTC. This gives the protein CASSIAGGPANEQFF.

There are many counts of this clonotype. V gene TRBV5-1 combines with J gene TRBJ2-1; 14 positions agree with TRBD2. The CDR3 totals 20 residues. Germline-derived CDR1 and CDR2 are SGHRS and YFSETQ. V lost 3 bases and J lost 0; bases outside the gene matches: 11. The CDR3 DNA is TGCGCCAGCAGCTCCCCCGGGACTAGCGGGAGTGATAGCTCCTACAATGAGCAGTTCTTC. Translating it yields CASSSPGTSGSDSSYNEQFF.

This clonotype was observed many times. The chain employs TRBV20-1 and TRBJ2-5; 7 bases are shared with TRBD1. The J segment lost 5 bases and the V segment lost 5 bases, leaving 14 bases of the junction unmatched. The germline V gene has CDR1 DFQATT and CDR2 SNEGSKA (reference sequence). The CDR3 is 15 amino acids. The CDR3 sequence: CSARPASTGTETQYF. CDR3 DNA: TGCAGTGCTCGCCCTGCCTCGACAGGGACGGAGACCCAGTACTTC.

The chain is built from TRBV20-1 and TRBJ2-3, with 8 bases fitting TRBD2. CDR1 and CDR2 from the germline V gene are DFQATT and SNEGSKA (reference sequence). With 1 base clipped from V and 5 bases from J, the junction kept 8 bases outside the gene matches. This CDR3 comprises 15 residues. The CDR3 spells CSARGGAGAGDTQYF. In DNA form, the CDR3 reads TGCAGTGCTAGAGGAGGAGCGGGAGCCGGAGATACGCAGTATTTT.

This clonotype was detected many times. This sequence joins TRBV20-1 and TRBJ2-7; D not certain. V lost 5 bases to trimming and J lost 0 bases, with 14 bases between them. Germline V CDR1 and CDR2: DFQATT, SNEGSKA (reference sequence). CDR3 length: 14 amino acids. The CDR3 reads CSAHSQVFSYEQYF. CDR3 nucleotides: TGCAGTGCTCACTCTCAGGTATTCTCCTACGAGCAGTACTTC.

The chain carries TRBV29-1 and TRBJ2-3; TRBD1 might be the D (5 bases). Germline values: CDR1 SQVTM, CDR2 ANQGSEA. The CDR3 consists of 13 residues. V lost 4 bases and J 2 bases, leaving 10 bases between the germline ends. In DNA, the CDR3 is TGCAGCGTTGTAGGGGCCCCCACAGATACGCAGTATTTT. Translated: CSVVGAPTDTQYF.